The rows below give T cell receptor beta chains drawn from one sample of a study of cytomegalovirus exposure and HLA in healthy donors. Profiling relied on immunoSEQ multiplex PCR, and the TCRdb table lists in-frame clones only, not all of them. The table lists 99,000 or so clones, approximately 80% of them singletons. The sample comprised PBMCs. These receptor sequences come from a man in his 60s in good health and CMV-seropositive. Both conserved end residues are part of each CDR3. The order of the fields is V gene, D gene, J gene, clone size, CDR3 protein, CDR3 DNA. The D gene is left open where the match is weak. Where a row states a size, it is once, few, many or the class of an expanded clone; other rows omit it.

v_gene: TRBV30
d_gene: TRBD1
j_gene: TRBJ2-1
abundance: -
CDR3aa: CAWSRVPGQAIYNEQFF
CDR3nt: TGTGCCTGGAGTAGGGTCCCGGGACAGGCGATATACAATGAGCAGTTCTTC

v_gene: TRBV7-9
d_gene: -
j_gene: TRBJ2-1
abundance: -
CDR3aa: CASSSSGEQFF
CDR3nt: TGTGCCAGCAGCTCGTCAGGAGAGCAGTTCTTC

v_gene: TRBV6-1
d_gene: -
j_gene: TRBJ2-1
abundance: -
CDR3aa: CASSEGQVERDEQFF
CDR3nt: TGTGCCAGCAGTGAAGGACAGGTAGAAAGGGATGAGCAGTTCTTC

v_gene: TRBV5-5
d_gene: -
j_gene: TRBJ1-1
abundance: -
CDR3aa: CASSFSTIGNTEAFF
CDR3nt: TGTGCCAGCAGCTTTTCGACAATAGGTAACACTGAAGCTTTCTTT

v_gene: TRBV5-1
d_gene: TRBD2
j_gene: TRBJ2-3
abundance: -
CDR3aa: CASSFTPLTSGVPDINTDTQYF
CDR3nt: TGCGCCAGCAGTTTCACCCCCCTGACTAGCGGGGTTCCGGATATCAACACAGATACGCAGTATTTT

v_gene: TRBV7-6
d_gene: -
j_gene: TRBJ2-7
abundance: -
CDR3aa: CASSLGSQGAVYGQYF
CDR3nt: TGTGCCAGCAGCTTAGGTTCACAGGGCGCTGTCTACGGGCAGTACTTC

v_gene: TRBV5-4
d_gene: -
j_gene: TRBJ1-4
abundance: -
CDR3aa: CASSLVFGEKLFF
CDR3nt: TGTGCCAGCAGCTTGGTTTTCGGTGAAAAACTGTTTTTT

v_gene: TRBV5-1
d_gene: TRBD1
j_gene: TRBJ2-7
abundance: -
CDR3aa: CASSLGQGWDEQYF
CDR3nt: TGCGCCAGCAGCTTGGGACAGGGCTGGGACGAGCAGTACTTC

v_gene: TRBV19
d_gene: TRBD1
j_gene: TRBJ1-5
abundance: few
CDR3aa: CASSIVLGQGNQPQHF
CDR3nt: TGTGCCAGTAGTATCGTATTAGGACAGGGCAATCAGCCCCAGCATTTT

v_gene: TRBV9
d_gene: -
j_gene: TRBJ2-1
abundance: -
CDR3aa: CASSPEGNEQFF
CDR3nt: TGTGCCAGCAGCCCCGAGGGTAATGAGCAGTTCTTC

v_gene: TRBV7-9
d_gene: TRBD1
j_gene: TRBJ1-4
abundance: -
CDR3aa: CASSLGTGWLFF
CDR3nt: TGTGCCAGCAGCTTAGGGACAGGGTGGCTGTTTTTT

v_gene: TRBV15
d_gene: TRBD2
j_gene: TRBJ2-7
abundance: -
CDR3aa: CATSRVRLAGVEQYF
CDR3nt: TGTGCCACCAGCAGAGTTCGCCTAGCGGGGGTCGAGCAGTACTTC

v_gene: TRBV30
d_gene: -
j_gene: TRBJ2-7
abundance: -
CDR3aa: CAWRWGPSSYEQYF
CDR3nt: TGTGCCTGGAGGTGGGGGCCCTCCTCCTACGAGCAGTACTTC

v_gene: TRBV2
d_gene: -
j_gene: TRBJ1-5
abundance: -
CDR3aa: CASRATYRGGNQPQHF
CDR3nt: TGTGCCAGCAGAGCCACCTATCGGGGGGGCAATCAGCCCCAGCATTTT

v_gene: TRBV27
d_gene: TRBD1
j_gene: TRBJ2-7
abundance: -
CDR3aa: CASNLPGQGYEQYF
CDR3nt: TGTGCCAGCAATTTACCGGGACAGGGCTACGAGCAGTACTTC

v_gene: TRBV13
d_gene: TRBD1
j_gene: TRBJ1-4
abundance: -
CDR3aa: CASSPQGPNEKLFF
CDR3nt: TGTGCCAGCAGCCCACAGGGGCCTAATGAAAAACTGTTTTTT

v_gene: TRBV27
d_gene: -
j_gene: TRBJ2-1
abundance: -
CDR3aa: CASTPQGRVNEQFF
CDR3nt: TGTGCCAGCACCCCTCAGGGGAGAGTGAATGAGCAGTTCTTC

v_gene: TRBV19
d_gene: -
j_gene: TRBJ2-5
abundance: few
CDR3aa: CASSIEPTDQETQYF
CDR3nt: TGTGCCAGTAGTATAGAACCGACAGACCAAGAGACCCAGTACTTC

v_gene: TRBV30
d_gene: -
j_gene: TRBJ2-1
abundance: -
CDR3aa: CAWTGSSYNEQFF
CDR3nt: TGTGCCTGGACCGGGTCCTCATACAATGAGCAGTTCTTC

v_gene: TRBV5-1
d_gene: TRBD1
j_gene: TRBJ2-1
abundance: -
CDR3aa: CASGLGQGYNEQFF
CDR3nt: TGCGCCAGCGGTCTAGGACAGGGGTACAATGAGCAGTTCTTC

v_gene: TRBV5-1
d_gene: -
j_gene: TRBJ2-7
abundance: few
CDR3aa: CASSLLSSSSEQYF
CDR3nt: TGCGCCAGCAGCTTGTTAAGTAGCTCCTCCGAGCAGTACTTC

v_gene: TRBV28
d_gene: -
j_gene: TRBJ1-5
abundance: -
CDR3aa: CASDRTNQPQHF
CDR3nt: TGTGCCAGCGACAGGACCAATCAGCCCCAGCATTTT

v_gene: TRBV27
d_gene: -
j_gene: TRBJ2-2
abundance: -
CDR3aa: CASSPPGGLEDTGELFF
CDR3nt: TGTGCCAGCAGCCCGCCGGGGGGCCTAGAGGACACCGGGGAGCTGTTTTTT

v_gene: TRBV19
d_gene: -
j_gene: TRBJ1-1
abundance: few
CDR3aa: CASSSRGGTEAFF
CDR3nt: TGTGCCAGTAGTAGCAGGGGTGGGACTGAAGCTTTCTTT

v_gene: TRBV15
d_gene: -
j_gene: TRBJ2-5
abundance: -
CDR3aa: CATSRGAQAETQYF
CDR3nt: TGTGCCACCAGCAGAGGGGCCCAGGCGGAGACCCAGTACTTC

v_gene: TRBV6-4
d_gene: -
j_gene: TRBJ1-1
abundance: -
CDR3aa: CASRRTANTEAFF
CDR3nt: TGTGCCAGCAGAAGGACAGCGAACACTGAAGCTTTCTTT

v_gene: TRBV28
d_gene: TRBD2
j_gene: TRBJ2-5
abundance: once
CDR3aa: CASSLTGTTKETQYF
CDR3nt: TGTGCCAGCAGTTTAACGGGGACTACCAAAGAGACCCAGTACTTC

v_gene: TRBV5-6
d_gene: -
j_gene: TRBJ1-2
abundance: -
CDR3aa: CASSFLRQILYGYTF
CDR3nt: TGTGCCAGCAGCTTCCTGAGACAAATCCTCTATGGCTACACCTTC

v_gene: TRBV12-5
d_gene: TRBD1
j_gene: TRBJ2-7
abundance: -
CDR3aa: CASGYGQGSYEQYF
CDR3nt: TGTGCTAGTGGTTATGGACAGGGCTCCTACGAGCAGTACTTC

v_gene: TRBV15
d_gene: TRBD1
j_gene: TRBJ1-5
abundance: -
CDR3aa: CATSKDRSVQHF
CDR3nt: TGTGCCACCAGCAAGGACAGGAGCGTCCAGCATTTT

v_gene: TRBV27
d_gene: -
j_gene: TRBJ1-4
abundance: -
CDR3aa: CASSNINPDRSNEKLFF
CDR3nt: TGTGCCAGCAGTAACATTAACCCAGACAGGAGTAATGAAAAACTGTTTTTT